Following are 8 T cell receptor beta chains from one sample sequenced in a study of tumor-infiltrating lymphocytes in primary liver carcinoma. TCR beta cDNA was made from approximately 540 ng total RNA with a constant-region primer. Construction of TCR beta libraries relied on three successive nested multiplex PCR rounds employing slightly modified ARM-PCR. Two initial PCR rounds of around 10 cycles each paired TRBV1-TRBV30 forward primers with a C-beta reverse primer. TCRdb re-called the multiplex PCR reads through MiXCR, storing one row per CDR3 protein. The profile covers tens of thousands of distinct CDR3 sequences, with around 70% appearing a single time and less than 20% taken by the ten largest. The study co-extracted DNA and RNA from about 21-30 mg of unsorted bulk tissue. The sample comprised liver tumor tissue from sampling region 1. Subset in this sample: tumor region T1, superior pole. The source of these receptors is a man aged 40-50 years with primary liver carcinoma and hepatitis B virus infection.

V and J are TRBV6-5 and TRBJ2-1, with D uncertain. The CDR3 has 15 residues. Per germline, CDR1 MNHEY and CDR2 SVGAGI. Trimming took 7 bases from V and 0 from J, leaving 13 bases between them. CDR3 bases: TGTGCCAGCATTCCTGGCTCTTACTCCTACAATGAGCAGTTCTTC. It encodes CASIPGSYSYNEQFF.

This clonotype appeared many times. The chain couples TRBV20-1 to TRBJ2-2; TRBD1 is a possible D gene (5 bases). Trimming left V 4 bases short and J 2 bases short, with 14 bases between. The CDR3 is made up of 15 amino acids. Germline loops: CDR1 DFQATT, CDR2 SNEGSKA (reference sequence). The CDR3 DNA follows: TGCAGTGCTAAAGGCGTAGGGGCAAACACCGGGGAGCTGTTTTTT. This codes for CSAKGVGANTGELFF.

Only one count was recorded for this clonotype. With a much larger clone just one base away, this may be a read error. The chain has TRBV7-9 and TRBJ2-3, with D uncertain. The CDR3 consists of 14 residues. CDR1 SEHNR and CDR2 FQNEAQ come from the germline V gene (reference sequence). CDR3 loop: CASRSTSGLYTLYF. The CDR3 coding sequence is TGTGCCAGCAGATCTACCTCCGGGTTATATACGCTGTATTTT.

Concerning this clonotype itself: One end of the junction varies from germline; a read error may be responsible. The DNA for the CDR3 is TGTGCCAGCTGCGACCTGGCAGGAGCGGGAGAGATCCAGTACTTC. Translation: CASCDLAGAGEIQYF. The chain employs TRBV11-2 and TRBJ2-5, with TRBD2 matching over 8 bases. The CDR3 is 15 amino acids. Per the germline V gene, CDR1 is SGHAT and CDR2 is FQNNGV. Using reference TRBV11-2 and TRBJ2-5 for the parts outside the CDR3, the full variable domain is EAGVAQSPRYKIIEKRQSVAFWCNPISGHATLYWYQQILGQGPKLLIQFQNNGVVDDSQLPKDRFSAERLKGVDSTLKIQPAKLEDSAVYLCASCDLAGAGEIQYFGPGTRLLVL.

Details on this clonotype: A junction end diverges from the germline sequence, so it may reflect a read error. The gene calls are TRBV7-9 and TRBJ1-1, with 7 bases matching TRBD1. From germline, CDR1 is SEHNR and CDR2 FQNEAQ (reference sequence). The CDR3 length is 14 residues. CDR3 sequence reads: CVSSLAEGQPEAFF. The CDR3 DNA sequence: TGTGTCAGCAGCTTAGCGGAGGGACAGCCCGAAGCCTTCTTT.

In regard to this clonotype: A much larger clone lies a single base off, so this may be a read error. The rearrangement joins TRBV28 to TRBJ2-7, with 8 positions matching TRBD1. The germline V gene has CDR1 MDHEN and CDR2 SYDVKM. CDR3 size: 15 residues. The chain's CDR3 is CVSSPDPGQAYEQYF. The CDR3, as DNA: TGTGTCAGCAGTCCCGACCCGGGACAGGCCTACGAGCAGTACTTC.

The CDR3 nucleotides are TGTGCCAGCAGCAGTATAGGAGGAGTTGAATCAGGGCAGTACTTC. It is translated as CASSSIGGVESGQYF. The chain has TRBV28 and TRBJ2-7, with D possibly being TRBD2 (5 bases). Germline-derived CDR1 and CDR2 are MDHEN and SYDVKM. The V gene lost 6 bases and the J gene lost 9 bases, with 24 bases spanning the gap. The CDR3 is 15 residues long.

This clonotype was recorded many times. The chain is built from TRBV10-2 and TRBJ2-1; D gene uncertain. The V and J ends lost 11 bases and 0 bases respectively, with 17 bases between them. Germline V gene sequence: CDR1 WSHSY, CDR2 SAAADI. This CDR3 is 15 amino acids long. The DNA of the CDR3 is TGCGCCTCCCTCGACGGGCTTTCCTCCTACAATGAGCAGTTCTTC. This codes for CASLDGLSSYNEQFF.